The 10 T cell receptor beta chains below were found in one sample sequenced in a study of a mutant IDH1 vaccine in newly diagnosed glioma. Sequencing was performed with immunoSEQ multiplex PCR; in TCRdb, only in-frame clones are kept and a portion is missing. Here the sample spans 35,000 to 45,000 clones, roughly 80% being singletons. No cognate antigen is known for these TCRs. Described time point: week 11, during vaccination. The study gave 300 ug of mutant IDH1 20-mer peptide per vaccine dose, with topical imiquimod. The sample here was peripheral blood mononuclear cells (PBMCs), taken from a glioma patient whose treatment included an IDH1 peptide vaccine. The receptors here all came from a woman aged 30 to 39 with glioma. Some clones in this sample may be carry-over from other donors' samples.

This chain uses TRBV6-6 with TRBJ2-7; maybe TRBD1 (5 bases). Germline CDR1 MNHNY, CDR2 SVGAGI (reference sequence). Trimming removed 4 bases from V and 0 bases from J, with 16 bases in between. The CDR3 contains 16 residues. This CDR3 is CASSWAGAASSYEQYF. As DNA, the CDR3 is TGTGCCAGCAGTTGGGCTGGGGCGGCAAGCTCCTACGAGCAGTACTTC.

J is TRBJ2-2 and V is TRBV9, with 7 bases aligning to TRBD1. V was pared by 3 bases and J by 1 base, with 6 bases of the junction left unmatched. Germline loops: CDR1 SGDLS, CDR2 YYNGEE. The CDR3 is 16 residues long. The chain's CDR3 is CASSEPQGQNTGELFF. The DNA of the CDR3 is TGTGCCAGCAGCGAGCCACAGGGGCAGAACACCGGGGAGCTGTTTTTT.

The V call is TRBV4-1, the J call TRBJ2-1; D tentatively fits TRBD1 or TRBD2 (7 bases each). CDR3 length: 16 amino acids. CDR1 and CDR2 from the germline V gene are MGHRA and YSYEKL. With 1 base removed from V and 6 bases from J, the gap between germline ends came to 16 bases. The CDR3 bases are TGCGCCAGCAGCCAAGCACAGGGGTGGGAGGGCAATGAGCAGTTCTTC. Translated: CASSQAQGWEGNEQFF.

V gene TRBV4-1 combines with J gene TRBJ2-2; a possible D gene is TRBD2 (6 bases). The CDR3 covers 17 residues. V gave up 5 bases and J gave up 1 base, with 17 bases separating them. In germline, CDR1 is MGHRA, CDR2 YSYEKL. The chain's CDR3 is CASSTRLSGLNTGELFF. In DNA, the CDR3 is TGCGCCAGCAGCACCAGACTAAGCGGGTTGAACACCGGGGAGCTGTTTTTT.

The V and J genes are TRBV19 and TRBJ1-5, with a weak D call TRBD1 (5 bases). With 0 bases removed from V and 5 bases from J, the gap between germline ends came to 11 bases. The CDR3 is made up of 15 amino acids. The germline gives CDR1 LNHDA, CDR2 SQIVND (reference sequence). CDR3 in DNA: TGTGCCAGTAGTATAGACAGGGAAGGAGATCAGCCCCAGCATTTT. Amino acid sequence: CASSIDREGDQPQHF.

The chain links TRBV7-2 to TRBJ1-2; D might be TRBD1 (6 bases). This CDR3 is built from 15 residues. V gave up 1 base and J gave up 4 bases, with 13 bases separating them. Looked up from germline, CDR1 is SGHTA and CDR2 is FQGNSA. In DNA, the CDR3 is TGTGCCAGCAGCTTAGGGGCGGGGGCGATCTATGGCTACACCTTC. It encodes CASSLGAGAIYGYTF.

The rearrangement joins TRBV9 to TRBJ2-2, with TRBD1 matching over 10 bases. The ends lost 3 bases at V and 3 bases at J; junction bases unmatched: 2. This CDR3 is built from 15 residues. Germline values: CDR1 SGDLS, CDR2 YYNGEE. The CDR3 region is CASSGGTGDTGELFF. The CDR3 DNA sequence: TGTGCCAGCAGCGGAGGGACAGGGGACACCGGGGAGCTGTTTTTT.

This clone has only one observation. This chain uses TRBV4-1 with TRBJ2-7; 9 positions match TRBD2. The V gene end was trimmed by 3 bases and the J gene end by 2 bases; junction bases not matched to a gene: 2. CDR3 length: 14 amino acids. Per the germline V gene, CDR1 is MGHRA and CDR2 is YSYEKL. The CDR3 coding sequence is TGCGCCAGCAGCCAGCTAGCGGGGACCTACGAGCAGTACTTC. As protein: CASSQLAGTYEQYF.

V gene TRBV2 combines with J gene TRBJ2-2; 10 bases map to TRBD2. V dropped 6 bases and J dropped 5; count of bases not matched to a gene: 3. Germline V gene sequence: CDR1 SNHLY, CDR2 FYNNEI. This CDR3 contains 14 residues. CDR3 region: CASRSGGGTGELFF. The CDR3 bases are TGTGCCAGCAGGAGCGGGGGGGGGACCGGGGAGCTGTTTTTT.

This clone was observed a single time. J is TRBJ1-1 and V is TRBV5-4; 10 bases are a match to TRBD1. V dropped 4 bases and J dropped 4; count of bases not matched to a gene: 13. From germline, CDR1 is SGHNT and CDR2 YYREEE (reference sequence). CDR3 length: 17 residues. The CDR3 loop is CASSHAGTGASGTEAFF. As DNA, the CDR3 is TGTGCCAGCAGCCACGCCGGGACAGGGGCGTCGGGCACTGAAGCTTTCTTT.